A single sample is the source of the 21 T cell receptor beta chains below, sequenced in a study of blood T cell repertoires in COVID-19. Measured with immunoSEQ multiplex PCR; TCRdb has only the in-frame clones, and not every one. Altogether 100,000 to 130,000 clones are present, 75% to 95% being singletons, with the ten largest covering roughly 1.2%. The sample consisted of peripheral blood. Receptor source: a woman between 25 and 40 years old with acute or convalescent COVID-19.

This chain uses TRBV3-1 (or the pseudogene TRBV3-2) with TRBJ2-7; weak D call: TRBD2 (7 bases). This CDR3 comprises 17 residues. Germline assignment: CDR1 LGHDT and CDR2 YNNKEL (reference sequence). Trimming took off 2 bases at V and 2 bases at J, with 19 bases between the two ends. The CDR3 DNA sequence: TGTGCCAGCAGCCAACACCCTAGGGGGGGAGCCCCCTACGAGCAGTACTTC. It yields the protein CASSQHPRGGAPYEQYF.

This chain links TRBV27 with TRBJ2-5; tentative D call: TRBD2 (5 bases). The CDR3 runs to 16 residues. CDR1 is MNHEY, CDR2 SMNVEV, per germline (reference sequence). Trimming removed 9 bases at V and 0 bases at J, with 20 bases between. The CDR3 sequence is CASVPQAGNYQETQYF. The CDR3 region has the DNA TGTGCCAGTGTCCCTCAGGCGGGTAACTACCAAGAGACCCAGTACTTC.

The V gene is TRBV19, the J gene TRBJ2-3, with 8 bases identical to TRBD2. Germline CDR1 reads LNHDA; CDR2 reads SQIVND (reference sequence). This CDR3 comprises 17 residues. The V gene end was trimmed by 8 bases and the J gene end by 5 bases; junction bases not matched to a gene: 18. CDR3 in DNA: TGTGCCAGTTCAACCACGGGACTAGGGGGTTCCGGAGATACGCAGTATTTT. Translated, it gives CASSTTGLGGSGDTQYF.

This clone occurred once. The genes are TRBV10-3 and TRBJ2-7, with a tentative D call TRBD1 (5 bases). Per germline, CDR1 ENHRY and CDR2 SYGVKD. The CDR3 contains 14 residues. The germline V and J ends were trimmed by 4 bases and 2 bases, with 12 bases remaining between them. CDR3 region: CAISVGQGTYEQYF. As DNA, the CDR3 is TGTGCCATCAGTGTAGGGCAGGGAACCTACGAGCAGTACTTC.

V is TRBV6-4 and J is TRBJ2-1; D call uncertain. Trimming took off 5 bases at V and 6 bases at J, with 11 bases between the two ends. Germline V gives CDR1 MRHNA, CDR2 SNTAGT. This CDR3 spans 13 amino acids. In DNA, the CDR3 is TGTGCCAGCAGTCTAGATTCGGCCAATGAGCAGTTCTTC. It translates to CASSLDSANEQFF.

The V gene is TRBV11-3, the J gene TRBJ1-2; 7 bases are shared with TRBD1. This CDR3 is built from 16 residues. V was clipped by 3 bases and J by 6 bases; unmatched bases: 13. Germline V lookup: CDR1 SGHNT, CDR2 YENEEA. The CDR3 sequence is CASSLDGALRGDGYTF. Written as DNA, the CDR3 is TGTGCCAGCAGCTTGGACGGCGCTCTCAGGGGGGATGGCTACACCTTC.

This chain links TRBV5-1 with TRBJ2-5; the match to TRBD2 covers 12 bases. In germline, CDR1 is SGHRS, CDR2 YFSETQ. V gave up 0 bases and J gave up 4 bases; unmatched junction bases: 7. The CDR3 runs 17 residues. In DNA, the CDR3 is TGCGCCAGCAGCTTGGATTCTAGCGGGGGGGCTGGAGAGACCCAGTACTTC. It specifies CASSLDSSGGAGETQYF.

The rearrangement uses TRBV10-3 and TRBJ1-2; 7 bases are a match to TRBD1. This CDR3 spans 13 amino acids. With V trimmed by 6 bases and J by 4 bases, 5 bases remained unmatched. The germline V gene encodes CDR1 ENHRY and CDR2 SYGVKD. The CDR3 loop is CAIRDRMSYGYTF. The CDR3 region has the DNA TGTGCCATCAGGGACAGGATGAGCTATGGCTACACCTTC.

This clone came up a few times. The rearrangement uses TRBV2 and TRBJ1-5, with no clear D. The CDR3 sequence is 16 residues long. Germline assignment: CDR1 SNHLY and CDR2 FYNNEI. V dropped 8 bases and J dropped 3 bases, with 20 bases sitting between them. The CDR3 is CASLLTRYGYNQPQHF. The CDR3 DNA reads TGTGCCAGCCTTCTCACGAGGTACGGTTACAATCAGCCCCAGCATTTT.

This chain uses TRBV19 with TRBJ1-1, with 9 bases identical to TRBD1. The CDR3 runs 15 residues. Trimming removed 3 bases from V and 2 bases from J; junction bases left unmatched: 4. The germline V gene has CDR1 LNHDA and CDR2 SQIVND (reference sequence). CDR3 nucleotides: TGTGCCAGTAGTATCCCGGGACAGGGAAACACTGAAGCTTTCTTT. The encoded protein is CASSIPGQGNTEAFF.

V gene TRBV19 combines with J gene TRBJ2-3; 7 bases align to TRBD1. Per germline, CDR1 LNHDA and CDR2 SQIVND (reference sequence). V was clipped by 5 bases and J by 3 bases; unmatched bases: 20. CDR3 size: 19 residues. Here the CDR3 reads CASSPGRWVNRGSTDTQYF. The CDR3, as DNA: TGTGCCAGTAGTCCCGGACGGTGGGTGAACAGGGGTTCAACAGATACGCAGTATTTT.

The CDR3 DNA reads TGTGCCAGCAGCCAGAGCGGGGGGAGCTCCTACGAGCAGTACTTC. Translating gives CASSQSGGSSYEQYF. The V and J genes are TRBV3-1 (or the pseudogene TRBV3-2) and TRBJ2-7; 9 positions match TRBD2. The CDR3 extends over 15 amino acids. The V gene end was trimmed by 3 bases and the J gene end by 0 bases; junction bases not matched to a gene: 3. CDR1 and CDR2 from the germline V gene are LGHDT and YNNKEL (reference sequence).

This clone has a handful of counts. V and J are TRBV10-3 and TRBJ2-7, with 8 bases that match TRBD2. CDR3 length equals 15 residues. Germline CDR1 reads ENHRY; CDR2 reads SYGVKD. V was pared by 4 bases and J by 3 bases, with 8 bases of the junction left unmatched. CDR3 residues: CAISGSAGVNYEQYF. The CDR3 nucleotides read TGTGCCATCAGTGGATCAGCGGGAGTAAACTACGAGCAGTACTTC.

CDR3 bases: TGTGCCAGCAGGGAAAGCGGGGGAAACAATGAGCAGTTCTTC. Residues: CASRESGGNNEQFF. The chain joins TRBV25-1 to TRBJ2-1; 8 bases match TRBD2. Trimming cost V 6 bases and J 5 bases; bases outside gene matches: 6. Germline V gene data show CDR1 as MGHDK and CDR2 as SYGVNS. This CDR3 contains 14 residues.

V usage is TRBV5-4 and J usage is TRBJ1-4, with a tentative D call TRBD1 (5 bases). Germline V gives CDR1 SGHNT, CDR2 YYREEE (reference sequence). This CDR3 region has 14 residues. V lost 0 bases to trimming and J lost 8 bases, with 11 bases between them. The CDR3 nucleotides are TGTGCCAGCAGCTTGGGCAGGGAGGGCGAAAAACTGTTTTTT. Translating it yields CASSLGREGEKLFF.

The J gene is TRBJ2-1, the V gene TRBV4-2; 8 bases match TRBD2. The CDR3 is 17 residues long. Germline trimming cut 1 base from V and 5 bases from J; bases unmatched to any gene: 10. Germline V gene sequence: CDR1 LGHNA, CDR2 YNFKEQ. The chain's CDR3 is CASSQVGTGGPNNEQFF. The CDR3 DNA is TGTGCCAGCAGCCAAGTTGGGACGGGAGGGCCAAACAATGAGCAGTTCTTC.

This clone was seen just once. The CDR3 region has the DNA TGTGCCAGCAGTCCGGGGGACAATCAGCCCCAGCATTTT. This gives the protein CASSPGDNQPQHF. The chain combines TRBV6-5 with TRBJ1-5; a weak D match, TRBD1 (5 bases). Between the trimmed V and J ends, which lost 5 bases and 3 bases, there was a span of 8 bases. The length of the CDR3 is 13 residues. Germline CDR1 is MNHEY and CDR2 is SVGAGI.

The V and J genes are TRBV21-1 and TRBJ2-3; TRBD2, the table's D call, was not compared with the DNA. TRBV21-1 is a documented pseudogene. This CDR3 comprises 14 residues. The CDR3 nucleotides read TGTGCCAGGGGACGGGGGGGATCGACAGATACGCAGTATTTT. It specifies CARGRGGSTDTQYF.

The chain recombines TRBV6-5 with TRBJ2-2; 7 bases match TRBD2. Germline V gene data show CDR1 as MNHEY and CDR2 as SVGAGI. The V and J ends lost 6 bases and 3 bases, in that order; junction bases with no gene match: 7. The CDR3 is 15 residues long. The CDR3 reads CASRSEAGYTGELFF. The CDR3 region has the DNA TGTGCCAGCAGATCCGAAGCGGGATACACCGGGGAGCTGTTTTTT.

The CDR3 coding sequence is TGCGCCAGCAGCCCGCCGGGTCGAAGCACTGAAGCTTTCTTT. Translation: CASSPPGRSTEAFF. The V call is TRBV5-1, the J call TRBJ1-1; D call uncertain. Trimming pared 4 bases from V and 4 bases from J, leaving 14 bases between. CDR1 is SGHRS and CDR2 is YFSETQ in the germline V gene. The CDR3 contains 14 residues.

In its sample, this clone was seen once. This CDR3 reads CASSLSKTANYGYTF. In nucleotides, the CDR3 is TGTGCCAGCAGTTTAAGTAAGACAGCTAACTATGGCTACACCTTC. The chain couples TRBV27 to TRBJ1-2; D is possibly TRBD1 (5 bases). The length of the CDR3 is 15 residues. Trimming took 2 bases from V and 0 from J, leaving 10 bases between them. CDR1 and CDR2 from the germline V gene are MNHEY and SMNVEV (reference sequence).